These 13 T cell receptor beta chains originate from one sample sequenced in a study of blood T cell repertoires in COVID-19 (dated by TCRdb to the early 2020s). Libraries were built with the immunoSEQ multiplex PCR assay. This is the immuneACCESS table as TCRdb keeps it, with only in-frame sequences that have V and J called. A part of the clones is gone; compared with another copy, unresolved V genes explain less than half, and the rest is unexplained. For this sample there are a few hundred thousand clones; 70% to 90% appear just once. The ten largest clones take up roughly a tenth of the sample. The sequenced sample consisted of PBMCs or T cells enriched from blood (not recorded which). These receptors were obtained from a middle-aged woman who had recovered from COVID-19.

The V gene is TRBV13, the J gene TRBJ1-2, with 9 bases that match TRBD1. The CDR3 consists of 13 residues. The germline gives CDR1 PRHDT, CDR2 FYEKMQ (reference sequence). V was pared by 5 bases and J by 8 bases, with 6 bases of the junction left unmatched. CDR3 sequence (DNA): TGTGCCAGCAGCCTCGGGACAGGGATGGGCTACACCTTC. This gives the protein CASSLGTGMGYTF. Combining the CDR3 with reference TRBV13 and TRBJ1-2 gives the whole variable domain AAGVIQSPRHLIKEKRETATLKCYPIPRHDTVYWYQQGPGQDPQFLISFYEKMQSDKGSIPDRFSAQQFSDYHSELNMSSLELGDSALYFCASSLGTGMGYTFGSGTRLTVV.

The CDR3 nucleotides read TGTGCCAGCAGTTACGATCTCGACGGAACGGATGCTAGGTCCTACGAGCAGTACTTC. Residues: CASSYDLDGTDARSYEQYF. The chain recombines TRBV6-2 or TRBV6-3 with TRBJ2-7; D is ambiguous. There are 19 residues in the CDR3. From germline, CDR1 is MNHEY and CDR2 SVGEGT. Deletions cut 2 bases from V and 1 base from J, with 24 bases between.

This sequence joins TRBV10-3 and TRBJ2-1; D gene uncertain. The germline gives CDR1 ENHRY, CDR2 SYGVKD. The CDR3 length is 14 residues. Deletions cut 6 bases from V and 2 bases from J, with 11 bases between. The CDR3 protein is CAISPGYPYNEQFF. DNA for the CDR3: TGTGCCATCAGCCCAGGATATCCCTACAATGAGCAGTTCTTC.

The J gene is TRBJ2-7, the V gene TRBV5-8; 10 nucleotides agree with TRBD1. The CDR3 totals 13 residues. Germline V gene lookup returns CDR1 SGHTS and CDR2 YDEGEE. V lost 4 bases, J lost 7 bases, and 5 bases stayed unmatched. The CDR3 here is CASSSDRGQEQYF. The CDR3 nucleotides are TGTGCCAGCAGCAGCGACAGGGGGCAAGAGCAGTACTTC.

The V gene is TRBV10-1, the J gene TRBJ1-5; possible D gene TRBD1, 5 bases. Germline CDR1 reads WNHNN; CDR2 reads SYGVQD (reference sequence). The germline V and J ends were trimmed by 7 bases and 5 bases, with 18 bases remaining between them. The CDR3 covers 15 residues. This CDR3 reads CASIRGLREDQPQHF. CDR3 bases: TGCGCCAGCATTAGGGGACTAAGGGAGGATCAGCCCCAGCATTTT.

The CDR3, as DNA: TGTGCCAGCTCAGGAAACAGCAACTCACCCCTCCACTTT. The encoded protein is CASSGNSNSPLHF. The J gene is TRBJ1-6, the V gene TRBV18; D not resolved. This CDR3 spans 13 amino acids. Trimming removed 5 bases from V and 10 bases from J, with 12 bases in between. CDR1 is KGHSH, CDR2 LQKENI, per germline.

The rearrangement uses TRBV27 and TRBJ1-5, with D uncertain. CDR1 is MNHEY, CDR2 SMNVEV, per germline (reference sequence). V was cut by 4 bases and J by 0 bases, with 7 bases left in between. The CDR3 runs to 14 residues. CDR3 sequence: CASSSTPSNQPQHF. CDR3 DNA sequence: TGTGCCAGCAGTTCGACACCTAGCAATCAGCCCCAGCATTTT.

The rearrangement joins TRBV28 to TRBJ1-6; 7 bases match TRBD1. After removal of 6 bases from V and 7 bases from J, the junction contained 9 bases not matched to a gene. The V gene's germline CDR1 is MDHEN and CDR2 SYDVKM. The CDR3 extends over 15 amino acids. The CDR3 DNA sequence: TGTGCCAGCAGCCCTAGGGACAGAGCGAATTCACCCCTCCACTTT. This codes for CASSPRDRANSPLHF.

The gene calls are TRBV10-3 and TRBJ1-5, with D uncertain. CDR3 length: 12 amino acids. V was cut by 6 bases and J by 3 bases, with 6 bases left in between. The V gene's germline CDR1 is ENHRY and CDR2 SYGVKD. CDR3 DNA sequence: TGTGCCATCAGAGACACCAATCAGCCCCAGCATTTT. Translated: CAIRDTNQPQHF.

CDR3 loop: CASLRGPSYEQYF. In DNA form, the CDR3 reads TGTGCCTCCCTTAGGGGGCCTTCCTACGAGCAGTACTTC. The J gene is TRBJ2-7, the V gene TRBV6-5, with 7 bases matching TRBD1. Trimming removed 11 bases from V and 1 base from J; junction bases left unmatched: 8. There are 13 residues in the CDR3. Looked up from germline, CDR1 is MNHEY and CDR2 is SVGAGI.

The J gene is TRBJ2-7, the V gene TRBV3-1 (or the pseudogene TRBV3-2), with D unclear. V dropped 7 bases and J dropped 2 bases, with 6 bases sitting between them. CDR1 is LGHDT, CDR2 YNNKEL, per germline (reference sequence). The CDR3 is made up of 11 amino acids. In DNA form, the CDR3 reads TGTGCCAGCACCCCAACCTACGAGCAGTACTTC. This sequence encodes CASTPTYEQYF.

This rearrangement joins TRBV27 to TRBJ2-7; 10 positions agree with TRBD1. Germline CDR1 and CDR2: MNHEY and SMNVEV (reference sequence). This CDR3 spans 14 amino acids. J gave up 3 bases and V 8 bases, and 7 bases lay outside the gene matches. The CDR3 reads CASGIRDRGYEQYF. Written as DNA, the CDR3 is TGTGCCAGCGGAATCCGGGACAGGGGCTACGAGCAGTACTTC.

The V call is TRBV18, the J call TRBJ2-1; tentatively, D is TRBD2 (5 bases). Trimming left V 3 bases short and J 6 bases short, with 12 bases between. The CDR3 has 14 residues. The germline gives CDR1 KGHSH, CDR2 LQKENI. CDR3 sequence: CASSPSVAGNEQFF. DNA for the CDR3: TGTGCCAGCTCACCGTCTGTGGCGGGCAATGAGCAGTTCTTC.